The clone carrying this T cell receptor beta chain was seen just once. Its antigen is undetermined. Method: immunoSEQ multiplex PCR; TCRdb's copy keeps in-frame clones and lacks some. The sample has 90,000 to 120,000 clones, 94% seen once. This record comes from a study of siplizumab effects on memory and regulatory T cells. Broader study findings: Suppressive capability of dividing Tregs from siplizumab cultures went unverified. Naive T cells were seemingly more diverse than memory cells, and major contributions to the alloresponse seemed to be made by them. Of the alloreactive clones, only a minor fraction mapped to unstimulated subsets. Roughly 80-96% of proliferating CD4+ or CD8+ clones lacked a naive or memory phenotype that could be assigned.

The sample comprised Tregs sorted from blood. The clonotype comes from a human donor in good health.

The CDR3 loop is CASGLGYVTSRQETQYF. The CDR3 DNA follows: TGTGCTAGTGGTTTAGGTTATGTAACTAGCCGCCAAGAGACCCAGTACTTC. The chain carries TRBV12-5 and TRBJ2-5; D may be TRBD2 (6 bases). Germline V gene sequence: CDR1 LGHNT, CDR2 FRNRAP. The CDR3 sequence is 17 residues long. Deletions cut 3 bases from V and 1 base from J, with 18 bases between.